This TCR beta chain is from a study of cytomegalovirus exposure and HLA in healthy donors. Study-wide points: The study dropped some indistinguishable V segments, TRBV6-2 and TRBV6-3 among them. Three chains tied to CMV proved CMV antigen-specific in vitro. The HLA-A and HLA-B alleles of most subjects were reportedly predicted accurately from TCR beta sequences.

PCR involved 60 Vbeta and 13 Jbeta primers. Sequencing was performed with immunoSEQ multiplex PCR; in TCRdb, only in-frame clones are kept and a portion is missing. Counted here are around 150,000 clones, 75% to 85% occurring once; the ten biggest clones make up about 3.7%. This CDR3 is 15 amino acids long. V dropped 5 bases and J dropped 6; count of bases not matched to a gene: 13. Germline CDR1 SGHVS, CDR2 FNYEAQ. Concerning this clone: Antigen unknown.

No CMV serostatus entry exists for this donor. The source material was PBMCs. V gene TRBV7-6 combines with J gene TRBJ2-7; 7 bases are shared with TRBD2. The receptor was isolated from a human donor in good health. CDR3 sequence (DNA): TGTGCCAGCAGCGGAATTAGCGGGTCACGTGGCGAGCAGTACTTC. Translation gives CASSGISGSRGEQYF.